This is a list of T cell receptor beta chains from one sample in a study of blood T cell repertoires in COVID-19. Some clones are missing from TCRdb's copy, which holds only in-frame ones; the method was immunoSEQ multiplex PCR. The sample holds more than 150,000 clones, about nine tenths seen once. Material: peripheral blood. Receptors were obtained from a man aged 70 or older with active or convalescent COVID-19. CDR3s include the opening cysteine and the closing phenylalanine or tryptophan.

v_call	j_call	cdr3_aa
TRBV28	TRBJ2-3	CASSFPTSGTDTQYF
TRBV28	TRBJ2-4	CASSFGRVKNIQYF
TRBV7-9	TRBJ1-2	CASSVGNYYGYTF
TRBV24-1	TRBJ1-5	CATSDSGQTSVGKPQHF
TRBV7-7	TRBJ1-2	CASSLGATGGRGYTF
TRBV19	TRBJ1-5	CASNQGNQPQHF
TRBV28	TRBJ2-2	CASSLGGLARTGELFF
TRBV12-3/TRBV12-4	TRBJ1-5	CASARELPKPQHF
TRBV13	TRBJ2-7	CASSLGGPREQYF
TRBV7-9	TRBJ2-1	CASSLGRDRGKSDYNEQFF
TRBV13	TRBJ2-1	CASSRPPDRVSEQFF
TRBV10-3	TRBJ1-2	CAISVAGAYYGYTF
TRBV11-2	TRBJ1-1	CASRRAGPTEAFF